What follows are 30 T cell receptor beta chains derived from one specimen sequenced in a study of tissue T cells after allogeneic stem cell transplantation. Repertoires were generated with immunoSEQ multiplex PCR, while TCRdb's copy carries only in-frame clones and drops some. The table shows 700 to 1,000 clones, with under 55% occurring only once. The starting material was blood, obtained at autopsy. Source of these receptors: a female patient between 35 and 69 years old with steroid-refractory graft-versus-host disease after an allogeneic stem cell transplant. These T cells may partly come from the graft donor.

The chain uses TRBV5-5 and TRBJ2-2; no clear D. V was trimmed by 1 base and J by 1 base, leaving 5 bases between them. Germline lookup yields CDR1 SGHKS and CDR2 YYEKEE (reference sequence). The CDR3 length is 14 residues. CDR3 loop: CASSLPRNTGELFF. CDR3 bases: TGTGCCAGCAGCTTGCCAAGGAACACCGGGGAGCTGTTTTTT.

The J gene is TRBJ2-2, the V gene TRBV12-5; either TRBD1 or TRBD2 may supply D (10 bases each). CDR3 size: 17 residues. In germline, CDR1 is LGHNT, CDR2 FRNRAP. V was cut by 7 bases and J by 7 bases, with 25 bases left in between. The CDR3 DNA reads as TGTGCTAGTGCGGGACAGGGGTCTAGCGGGGGAGGCGGGGAGCTGTTTTTT. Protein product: CASAGQGSSGGGGELFF.

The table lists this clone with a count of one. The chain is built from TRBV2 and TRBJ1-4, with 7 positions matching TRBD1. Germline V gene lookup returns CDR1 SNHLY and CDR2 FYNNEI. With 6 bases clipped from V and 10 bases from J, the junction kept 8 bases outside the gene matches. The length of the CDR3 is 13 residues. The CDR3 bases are TGTGCCAGCAGACCAAGACAGGGTGGAAAACTGTTTTTT. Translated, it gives CASRPRQGGKLFF.

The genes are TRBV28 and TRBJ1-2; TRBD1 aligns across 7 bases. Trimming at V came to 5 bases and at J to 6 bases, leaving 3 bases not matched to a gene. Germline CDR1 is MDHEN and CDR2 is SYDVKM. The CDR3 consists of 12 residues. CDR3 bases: TGTGCCAGCAGTAAGACAGGGAATGGCTACACCTTC. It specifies CASSKTGNGYTF.

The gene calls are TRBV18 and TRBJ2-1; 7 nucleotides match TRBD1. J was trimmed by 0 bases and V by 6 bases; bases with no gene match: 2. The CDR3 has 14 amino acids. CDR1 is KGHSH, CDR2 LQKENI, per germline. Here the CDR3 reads CASSTGHSYNEQFF. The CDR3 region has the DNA TGTGCCAGCTCGACAGGGCACTCCTACAATGAGCAGTTCTTC.

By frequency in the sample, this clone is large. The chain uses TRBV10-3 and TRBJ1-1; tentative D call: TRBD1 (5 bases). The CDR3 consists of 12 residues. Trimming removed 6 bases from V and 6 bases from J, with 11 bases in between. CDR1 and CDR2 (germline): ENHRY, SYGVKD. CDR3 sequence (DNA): TGTGCCATCAGCGGGGGTTTATCTGAAGCTTTCTTT. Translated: CAISGGLSEAFF.

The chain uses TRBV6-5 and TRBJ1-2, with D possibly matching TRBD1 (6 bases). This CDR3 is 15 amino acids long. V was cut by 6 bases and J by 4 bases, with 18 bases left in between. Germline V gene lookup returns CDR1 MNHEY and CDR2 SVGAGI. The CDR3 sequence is CASSITPRGPYGYTF. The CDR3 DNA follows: TGTGCCAGCAGCATTACCCCCCGGGGGCCCTATGGCTACACCTTC.

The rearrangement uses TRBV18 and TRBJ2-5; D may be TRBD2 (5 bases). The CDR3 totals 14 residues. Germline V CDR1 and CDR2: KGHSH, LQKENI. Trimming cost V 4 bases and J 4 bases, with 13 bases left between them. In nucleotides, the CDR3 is TGTGCCAGCTCACTCCACGGCGGGCGAGAGACCCAGTACTTC. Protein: CASSLHGGRETQYF.

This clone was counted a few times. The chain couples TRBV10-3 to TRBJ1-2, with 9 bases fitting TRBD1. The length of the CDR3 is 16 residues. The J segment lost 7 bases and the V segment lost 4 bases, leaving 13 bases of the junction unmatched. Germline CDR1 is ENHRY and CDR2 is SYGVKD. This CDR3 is CAISARVRDRASGYTF. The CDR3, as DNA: TGTGCCATCAGTGCTAGGGTACGGGACAGGGCGAGTGGCTACACCTTC.

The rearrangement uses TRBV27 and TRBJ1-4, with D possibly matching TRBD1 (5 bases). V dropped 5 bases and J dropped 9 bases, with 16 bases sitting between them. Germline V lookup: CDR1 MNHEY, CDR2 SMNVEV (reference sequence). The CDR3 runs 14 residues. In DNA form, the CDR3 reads TGTGCCAGCAGTCCTACCGGGGGGGGGAAAAAACTGTTTTTT. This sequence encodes CASSPTGGGKKLFF. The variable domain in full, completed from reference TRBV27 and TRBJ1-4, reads EAQVTQNPRYLITVTGKKLTVTCSQNMNHEYMSWYRQDPGLGLRQIYYSMNVEVTDKGDVPEGYKVSRKEKRNFPLILESPSPNQTSLYFCASSPTGGGKKLFFGSGTQLSVL.

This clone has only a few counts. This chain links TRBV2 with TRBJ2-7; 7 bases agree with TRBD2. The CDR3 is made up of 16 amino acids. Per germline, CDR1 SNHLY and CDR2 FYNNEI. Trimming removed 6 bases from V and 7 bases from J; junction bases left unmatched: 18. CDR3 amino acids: CASRGGWASGRGEQYF. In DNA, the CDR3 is TGTGCCAGCAGGGGCGGGTGGGCTAGCGGACGAGGAGAGCAGTACTTC.

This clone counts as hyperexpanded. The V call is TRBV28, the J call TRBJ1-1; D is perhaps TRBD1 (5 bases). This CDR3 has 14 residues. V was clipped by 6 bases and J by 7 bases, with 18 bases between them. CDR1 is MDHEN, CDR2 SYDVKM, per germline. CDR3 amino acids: CASSTKLRGGEAFF. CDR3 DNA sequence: TGTGCCAGCAGCACGAAACTAAGGGGCGGTGAAGCTTTCTTT. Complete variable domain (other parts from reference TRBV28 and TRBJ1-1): DVKVTQSSRYLVKRTGEKVFLECVQDMDHENMFWYRQDPGLGLRLIYFSYDVKMKEKGDIPEGYSVSREKKERFSLILESASTNQTSMYLCASSTKLRGGEAFFGQGTRLTVV.

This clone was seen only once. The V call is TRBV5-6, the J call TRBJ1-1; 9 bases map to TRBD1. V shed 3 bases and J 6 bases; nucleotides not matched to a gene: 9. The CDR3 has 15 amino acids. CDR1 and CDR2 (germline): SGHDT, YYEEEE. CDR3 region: CASSWGDRVSSEAFF. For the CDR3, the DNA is TGTGCCAGCAGCTGGGGGGACAGGGTATCATCTGAAGCTTTCTTT.

CDR3 in DNA: TGCGCCAGCGCTCCAACCCGGGACAGGGCCGTCTATGGCTACACCTTC. Translation: CASAPTRDRAVYGYTF. This chain uses TRBV5-1 with TRBJ1-2; 9 bases map to TRBD1. J lost 4 bases, V lost 7 bases, and 14 bases had no gene match. CDR1 is SGHRS, CDR2 YFSETQ, per germline. The CDR3 totals 16 residues.

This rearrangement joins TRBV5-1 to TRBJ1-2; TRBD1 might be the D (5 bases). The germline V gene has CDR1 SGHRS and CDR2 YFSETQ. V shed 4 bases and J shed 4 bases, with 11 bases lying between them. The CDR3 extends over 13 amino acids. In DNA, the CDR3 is TGCGCCAGCAGCCGGGGGTCTTTCTATGGCTACACCTTC. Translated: CASSRGSFYGYTF. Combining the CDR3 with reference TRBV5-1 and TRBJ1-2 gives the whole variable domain KAGVTQTPRYLIKTRGQQVTLSCSPISGHRSVSWYQQTPGQGLQFLFEYFSETQRNKGNFPGRFSGRQFSNSRSEMNVSTLELGDSALYLCASSRGSFYGYTFGSGTRLTVV.

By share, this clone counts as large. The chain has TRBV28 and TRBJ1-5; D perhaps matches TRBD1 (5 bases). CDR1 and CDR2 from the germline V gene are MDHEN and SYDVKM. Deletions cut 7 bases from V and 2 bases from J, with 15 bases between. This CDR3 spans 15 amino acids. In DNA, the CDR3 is TGTGCCAGCAAGTCGGGAGGGGAGGGCAATCAGCCCCAGCATTTT. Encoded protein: CASKSGGEGNQPQHF. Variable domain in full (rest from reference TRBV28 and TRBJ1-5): DVKVTQSSRYLVKRTGEKVFLECVQDMDHENMFWYRQDPGLGLRLIYFSYDVKMKEKGDIPEGYSVSREKKERFSLILESASTNQTSMYLCASKSGGEGNQPQHFGDGTRLSIL.

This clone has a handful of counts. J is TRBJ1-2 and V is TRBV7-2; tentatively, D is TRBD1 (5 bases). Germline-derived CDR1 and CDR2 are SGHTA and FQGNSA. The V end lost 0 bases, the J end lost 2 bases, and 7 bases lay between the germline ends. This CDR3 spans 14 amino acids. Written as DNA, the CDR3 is TGTGCCAGCAGCTTAGCGGGGGGGAACTATGGCTACACCTTC. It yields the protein CASSLAGGNYGYTF.

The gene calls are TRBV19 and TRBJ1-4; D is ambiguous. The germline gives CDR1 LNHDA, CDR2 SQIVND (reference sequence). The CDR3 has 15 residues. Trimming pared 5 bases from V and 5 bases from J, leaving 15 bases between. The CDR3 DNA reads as TGTGCCAGTAGTGGCATAGATAGCACAAATGAAAAACTGTTTTTT. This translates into CASSGIDSTNEKLFF.

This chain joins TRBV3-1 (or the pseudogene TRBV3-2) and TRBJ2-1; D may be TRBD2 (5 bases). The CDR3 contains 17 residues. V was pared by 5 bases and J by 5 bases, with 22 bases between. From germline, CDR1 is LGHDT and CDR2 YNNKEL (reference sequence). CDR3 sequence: CASSFGGPFHSDNEQFF. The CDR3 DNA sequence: TGTGCCAGCAGCTTTGGAGGTCCCTTCCATTCCGACAATGAGCAGTTCTTC.

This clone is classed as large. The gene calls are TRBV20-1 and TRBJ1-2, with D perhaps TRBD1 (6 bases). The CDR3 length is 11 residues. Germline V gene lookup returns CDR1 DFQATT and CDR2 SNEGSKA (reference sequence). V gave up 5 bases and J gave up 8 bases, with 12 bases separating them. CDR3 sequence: CSAPRGRGYTF. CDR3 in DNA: TGCAGTGCTCCACGGGGGCGAGGCTACACCTTC.

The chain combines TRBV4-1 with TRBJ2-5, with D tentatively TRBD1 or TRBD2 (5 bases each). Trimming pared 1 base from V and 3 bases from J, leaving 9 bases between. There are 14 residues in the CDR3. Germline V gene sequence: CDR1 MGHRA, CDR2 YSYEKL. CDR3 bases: TGCGCCAGCAGCCAAGCCCGGGGCAAAGAGACCCAGTACTTC. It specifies CASSQARGKETQYF.

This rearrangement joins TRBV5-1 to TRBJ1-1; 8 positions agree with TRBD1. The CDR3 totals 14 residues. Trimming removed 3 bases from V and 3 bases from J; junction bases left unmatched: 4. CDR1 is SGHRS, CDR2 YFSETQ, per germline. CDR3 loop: CASSSRGQYTEAFF. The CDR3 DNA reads TGCGCCAGCAGCTCCAGGGGGCAGTACACTGAAGCTTTCTTT. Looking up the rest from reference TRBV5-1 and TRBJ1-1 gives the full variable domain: KAGVTQTPRYLIKTRGQQVTLSCSPISGHRSVSWYQQTPGQGLQFLFEYFSETQRNKGNFPGRFSGRQFSNSRSEMNVSTLELGDSALYLCASSSRGQYTEAFFGQGTRLTVV.

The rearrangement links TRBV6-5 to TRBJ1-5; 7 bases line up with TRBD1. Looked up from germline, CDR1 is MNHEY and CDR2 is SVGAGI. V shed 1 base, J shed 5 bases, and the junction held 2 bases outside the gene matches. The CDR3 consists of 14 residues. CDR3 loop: CASSYFRGDQPQHF. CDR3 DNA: TGTGCCAGCAGTTACTTCAGGGGGGATCAGCCCCAGCATTTT.

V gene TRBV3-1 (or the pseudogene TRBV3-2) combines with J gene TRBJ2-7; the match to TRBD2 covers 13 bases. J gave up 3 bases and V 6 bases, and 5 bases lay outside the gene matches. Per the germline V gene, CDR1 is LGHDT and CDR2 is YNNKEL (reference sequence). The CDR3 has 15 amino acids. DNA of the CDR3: TGTGCCAGCAGTCGCGGGACTAGCGGGATCTACGAGCAGTACTTC. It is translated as CASSRGTSGIYEQYF.

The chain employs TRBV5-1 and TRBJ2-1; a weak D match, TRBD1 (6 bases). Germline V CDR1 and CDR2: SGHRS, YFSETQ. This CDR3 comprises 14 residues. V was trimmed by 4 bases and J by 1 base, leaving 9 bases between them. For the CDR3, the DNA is TGCGCCAGCAGCACAGGGTATTCCTACAATGAGCAGTTCTTC. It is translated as CASSTGYSYNEQFF. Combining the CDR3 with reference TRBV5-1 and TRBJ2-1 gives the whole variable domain KAGVTQTPRYLIKTRGQQVTLSCSPISGHRSVSWYQQTPGQGLQFLFEYFSETQRNKGNFPGRFSGRQFSNSRSEMNVSTLELGDSALYLCASSTGYSYNEQFFGPGTRLTVL.

The CDR3 coding sequence is TGTGCCAGCAGAAGGACAGGGGGGACCGGGGAGCTGTTTTTT. This encodes CASRRTGGTGELFF. The chain couples TRBV6-5 to TRBJ2-2; the match to TRBD1 covers 10 bases. V lost 6 bases and J lost 5; bases outside the gene matches: 3. The CDR3 is made up of 14 amino acids. Per the germline V gene, CDR1 is MNHEY and CDR2 is SVGAGI.

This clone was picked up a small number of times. The CDR3 loop is CASSSGWPEAFF. DNA for the CDR3: TGTGCCAGTAGTTCGGGGTGGCCTGAAGCTTTCTTT. The chain recombines TRBV19 with TRBJ1-1; the D is unclear. Trimming shortened V by 5 bases and J by 6 bases, and 10 bases separated the two germline ends. CDR3 size: 12 residues. Germline CDR1 and CDR2: LNHDA and SQIVND (reference sequence).

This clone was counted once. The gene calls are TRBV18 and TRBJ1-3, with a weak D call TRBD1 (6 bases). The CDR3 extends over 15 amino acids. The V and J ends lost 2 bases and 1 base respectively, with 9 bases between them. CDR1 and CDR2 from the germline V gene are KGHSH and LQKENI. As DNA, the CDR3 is TGTGCCAGCTCACCAGGCCAGGGGTCTGGAAACACCATATATTTT. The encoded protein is CASSPGQGSGNTIYF.

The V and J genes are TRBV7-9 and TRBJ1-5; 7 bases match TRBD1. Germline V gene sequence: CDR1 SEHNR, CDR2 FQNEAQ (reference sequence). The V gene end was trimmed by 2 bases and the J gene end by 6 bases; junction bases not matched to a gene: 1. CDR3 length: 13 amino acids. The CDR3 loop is CASSLQGGQPQHF. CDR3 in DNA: TGTGCCAGCAGCTTACAGGGGGGTCAGCCCCAGCATTTT.

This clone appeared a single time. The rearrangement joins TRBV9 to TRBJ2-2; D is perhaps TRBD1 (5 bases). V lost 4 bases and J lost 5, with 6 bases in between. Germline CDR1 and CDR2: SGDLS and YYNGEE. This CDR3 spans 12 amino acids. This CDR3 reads CASSKGTGELFF. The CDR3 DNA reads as TGTGCCAGCAGCAAGGGGACCGGGGAGCTGTTTTTT.